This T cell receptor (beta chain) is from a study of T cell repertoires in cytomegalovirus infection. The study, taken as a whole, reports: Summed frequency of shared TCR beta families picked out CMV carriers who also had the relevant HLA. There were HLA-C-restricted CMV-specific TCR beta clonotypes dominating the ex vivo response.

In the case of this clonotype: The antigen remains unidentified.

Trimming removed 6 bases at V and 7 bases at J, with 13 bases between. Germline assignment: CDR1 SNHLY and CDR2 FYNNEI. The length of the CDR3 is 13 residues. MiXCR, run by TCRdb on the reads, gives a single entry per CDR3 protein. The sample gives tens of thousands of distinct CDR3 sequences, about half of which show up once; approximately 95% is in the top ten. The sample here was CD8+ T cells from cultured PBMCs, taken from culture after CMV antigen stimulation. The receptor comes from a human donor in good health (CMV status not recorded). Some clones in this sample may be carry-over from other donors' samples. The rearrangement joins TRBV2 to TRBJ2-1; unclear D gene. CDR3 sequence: CASRAIGENEQFF. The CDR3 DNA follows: TGTGCCAGCAGAGCCATCGGAGAGAATGAGCAGTTCTTC.